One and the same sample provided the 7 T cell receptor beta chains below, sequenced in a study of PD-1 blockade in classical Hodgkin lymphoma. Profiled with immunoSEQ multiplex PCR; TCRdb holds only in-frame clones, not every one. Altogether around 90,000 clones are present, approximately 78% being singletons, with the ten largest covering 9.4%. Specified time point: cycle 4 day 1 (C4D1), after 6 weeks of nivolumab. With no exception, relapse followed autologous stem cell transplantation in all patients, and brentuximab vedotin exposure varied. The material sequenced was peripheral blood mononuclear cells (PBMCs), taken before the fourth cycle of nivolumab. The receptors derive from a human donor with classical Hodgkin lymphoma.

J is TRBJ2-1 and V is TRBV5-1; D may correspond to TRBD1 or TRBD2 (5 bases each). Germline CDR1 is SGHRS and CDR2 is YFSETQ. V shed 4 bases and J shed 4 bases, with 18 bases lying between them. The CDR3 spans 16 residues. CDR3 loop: CASSGTGSRGYNEQFF. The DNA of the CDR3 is TGCGCCAGCAGCGGTACAGGCAGCCGGGGTTACAATGAGCAGTTCTTC.

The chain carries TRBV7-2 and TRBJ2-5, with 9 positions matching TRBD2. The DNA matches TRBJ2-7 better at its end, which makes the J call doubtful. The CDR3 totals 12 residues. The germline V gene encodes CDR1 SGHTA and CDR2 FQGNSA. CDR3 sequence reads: CASSRLADEQYF. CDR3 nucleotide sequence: TGTGCCAGCAGCAGACTAGCGGACGAGCAGTACTTC.

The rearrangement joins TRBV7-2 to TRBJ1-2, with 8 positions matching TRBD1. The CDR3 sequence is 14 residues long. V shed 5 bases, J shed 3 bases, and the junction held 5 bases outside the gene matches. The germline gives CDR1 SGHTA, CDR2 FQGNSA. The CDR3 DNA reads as TGTGCCAGCAGCCCACAGGGGGGCGACTATGGCTACACCTTC. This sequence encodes CASSPQGGDYGYTF.

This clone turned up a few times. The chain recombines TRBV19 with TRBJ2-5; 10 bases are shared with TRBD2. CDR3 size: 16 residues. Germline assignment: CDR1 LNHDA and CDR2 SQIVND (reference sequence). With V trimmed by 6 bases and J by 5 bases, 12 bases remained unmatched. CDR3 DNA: TGTGCCAGTAGGTTAGCGGGAGGCTGGGACGAGGAGACCCAGTACTTC. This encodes CASRLAGGWDEETQYF.

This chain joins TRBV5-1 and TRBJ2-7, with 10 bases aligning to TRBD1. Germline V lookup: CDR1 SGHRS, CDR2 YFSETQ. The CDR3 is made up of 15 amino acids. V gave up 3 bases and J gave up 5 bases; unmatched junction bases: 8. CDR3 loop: CASSSLDRGRNEQYF. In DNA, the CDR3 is TGCGCCAGCAGCTCTCTAGACAGGGGGCGGAACGAGCAGTACTTC.

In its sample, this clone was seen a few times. Here the CDR3 DNA reads TGTGCCAGCACCTCCCTCGGAGGCGGGGTCGGGGAGCTGTTTTTT. Translated: CASTSLGGGVGELFF. The chain employs TRBV28 and TRBJ2-2, with D maybe TRBD2 (6 bases). V dropped 7 bases and J dropped 7 bases, with 19 bases sitting between them. The CDR3 is 15 amino acids. Per germline, CDR1 MDHEN and CDR2 SYDVKM.

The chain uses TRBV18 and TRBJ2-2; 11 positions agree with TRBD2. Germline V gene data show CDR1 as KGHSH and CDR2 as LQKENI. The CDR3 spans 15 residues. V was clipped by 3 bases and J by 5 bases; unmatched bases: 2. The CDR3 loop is CASSPGTSGTGELFF. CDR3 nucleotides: TGTGCCAGCTCACCGGGGACTAGCGGAACCGGGGAGCTGTTTTTT.